The T cell receptor beta chain described here comes from a study of molecular identifiers for immune sequencing clone quantification. Study-wide context: Naive CD8 RNA (approximately 20,000 or 100,000 cells) was divided into five aliquots, with four sequenced.

V lost 10 bases, J lost 7 bases, and 16 bases lay in between. Looked up from germline, CDR1 is LNHDA and CDR2 is SQIVND (reference sequence). This CDR3 is 12 amino acids long. Libraries of bulk TCR were made by previously described methods (with listed TCR primers). In TCRdb, the PCR reads were re-called with MiXCR into one record per CDR3 protein. The sample records 300,000 to 400,000 distinct CDR3 sequences, roughly 24% being singletons. Libraries for naive CD8 T cells, which were made from about 19,000 to 1,100,000 sorted cells, drew on 10%, 30% or 50% of the RNA. Of note for this clonotype: The target antigen is unknown.

Study-wide results and caveats: Clones above 20 RNA copies contained over 99% of effector molecules but under 1% of naive ones.

This sequence was found in a human donor in good health. Some libraries in this study had Jurkat cell RNA spiked in. Sequenced sample: naive CD8+ T cells from blood, with Jurkat cell RNA spiked in. Subset here: FACS-sorted CD8+CD4-CCR7+CD45RA+ naive T cells. V is TRBV19 and J is TRBJ2-5; no clear D. CDR3 sequence reads: CATTDGEVTQYF. The CDR3 DNA reads TGTGCCACCACGGACGGAGAAGTGACCCAGTACTTC.